This is a list of T cell receptor beta chains from one sample in a study of graft-versus-host responses after intestinal transplantation. The data were produced by immunoSEQ multiplex PCR, yet TCRdb's version contains in-frame clones alone and is incomplete. The table records fewer than 25,000 clones, approximately 35% of them present only once. The specimen was alloreactive CD4+ T cells from a mixed lymphocyte reaction culture, collected before transplantation. These receptors were obtained from a human patient who was an organ donor for intestinal transplantation. Both conserved end residues are part of each CDR3. The order of the fields is D gene, J gene, clone size, V gene, CDR3 protein, CDR3 DNA. D genes are given only for firm matches. Only some rows state a clone size, as once, few, many or a class for expanded clones.

d_call: NA; j_call: TRBJ2-3; clone_size: NA; v_call: TRBV4-1; cdr3_aa: CASSQAPGGQWASTDTQYF; cdr3_nt: TGCGCCAGCAGCCAAGCGCCGGGCGGACAGTGGGCGAGCACAGATACGCAGTATTTT
d_call: NA; j_call: TRBJ1-2; clone_size: few; v_call: TRBV20-1; cdr3_aa: CSARRVGGYTF; cdr3_nt: TGCAGTGCTCGACGAGTAGGGGGCTACACCTTC
d_call: TRBD2; j_call: TRBJ2-3; clone_size: few; v_call: TRBV28; cdr3_aa: CASSPTGLAGVTDTQYF; cdr3_nt: TGTGCCAGCAGCCCCACGGGACTAGCGGGAGTGACAGATACGCAGTATTTT
d_call: NA; j_call: TRBJ1-2; clone_size: medium-sized; v_call: TRBV6-5; cdr3_aa: CASSYTYSYGYTF; cdr3_nt: TGTGCCAGCAGTTACACATACAGCTATGGCTACACCTTC
d_call: TRBD1; j_call: TRBJ1-2; clone_size: NA; v_call: TRBV11-2; cdr3_aa: CASSPDRNYGYTF; cdr3_nt: TGTGCCAGCAGCCCGGACAGGAACTATGGCTACACCTTC
d_call: NA; j_call: TRBJ1-2; clone_size: medium-sized; v_call: TRBV2; cdr3_aa: CASSLWVNGYTF; cdr3_nt: TGTGCCAGCAGCCTTTGGGTTAACGGCTACACCTTC
d_call: NA; j_call: TRBJ1-1; clone_size: few; v_call: TRBV5-1; cdr3_aa: CASSSQTGNTEAFF; cdr3_nt: TGCGCCAGCAGCTCACAAACGGGGAATACGGAAGCTTTCTTT
d_call: NA; j_call: TRBJ1-2; clone_size: NA; v_call: TRBV6-1; cdr3_aa: CASSVLPRGYGYTF; cdr3_nt: TGTGCCAGCAGTGTACTCCCGAGAGGCTATGGCTACACCTTC
d_call: NA; j_call: TRBJ1-1; clone_size: few; v_call: TRBV19; cdr3_aa: CASSMRFTEAFF; cdr3_nt: TGTGCCAGTAGTATGAGATTCACTGAAGCTTTCTTT
d_call: NA; j_call: TRBJ2-7; clone_size: few; v_call: TRBV7-2; cdr3_aa: CASSLEGIAFYEQYF; cdr3_nt: TGTGCCAGCAGCTTAGAGGGGATCGCCTTCTACGAGCAGTACTTC
d_call: NA; j_call: TRBJ2-2; clone_size: few; v_call: TRBV10-3; cdr3_aa: CAISVLLITGELFF; cdr3_nt: TGTGCCATCAGTGTTCTGTTGATCACCGGGGAGCTGTTTTTT
d_call: TRBD2; j_call: TRBJ2-7; clone_size: few; v_call: TRBV7-2; cdr3_aa: CASSWTGTSGYEQYF; cdr3_nt: TGTGCCAGCAGCTGGACCGGGACTAGCGGGTACGAGCAGTACTTC
d_call: NA; j_call: TRBJ1-2; clone_size: NA; v_call: TRBV5-6; cdr3_aa: CASSTGDYGYTF; cdr3_nt: TGTGCCAGCAGCACGGGGGATTATGGCTACACCTTC
d_call: NA; j_call: TRBJ2-3; clone_size: NA; v_call: TRBV28; cdr3_aa: CASSSTGGSGTQYF; cdr3_nt: TGTGCCAGCAGCAGCACTGGAGGATCAGGAACGCAGTATTTT
d_call: TRBD1; j_call: TRBJ2-7; clone_size: NA; v_call: TRBV4-1; cdr3_aa: CASSQGQGLGYEQYF; cdr3_nt: TGCGCCAGCAGCCAAGGACAGGGCTTGGGGTACGAGCAGTACTTC
d_call: NA; j_call: TRBJ1-4; clone_size: few; v_call: TRBV5-1; cdr3_aa: CASSSGREKLFF; cdr3_nt: TGCGCCAGCAGCTCAGGGAGGGAAAAACTGTTTTTT
d_call: NA; j_call: TRBJ2-2; clone_size: NA; v_call: TRBV5-1; cdr3_aa: CASSLVGGANTGELFF; cdr3_nt: TGCGCCAGCAGCTTGGTGGGGGGTGCGAACACCGGGGAGCTGTTTTTT
d_call: NA; j_call: TRBJ1-6; clone_size: NA; v_call: TRBV28; cdr3_aa: CASRLFQGSNSPLHF; cdr3_nt: TGTGCCAGCAGGCTATTCCAGGGGAGCAATTCACCCCTCCACTTT
d_call: NA; j_call: TRBJ2-3; clone_size: NA; v_call: TRBV7-2; cdr3_aa: CASSLAGADTQYF; cdr3_nt: TGTGCCAGCAGCTTAGCGGGAGCAGATACGCAGTATTTT